The rows below give T cell receptor beta chains drawn from one sample of a study of cytomegalovirus exposure and HLA in healthy donors. Profiling relied on immunoSEQ multiplex PCR, and the TCRdb table lists in-frame clones only, not all of them. Of 120,000 to 150,000 clones in the sample, roughly 80% are singletons; the top ten hold roughly 4.3%. The specimen was PBMCs. Every receptor here comes from a woman in her thirties or forties in good health and CMV-seropositive. The CDR3 runs from the conserved cysteine through the conserved F or W. Fields, in order: V gene, D gene, J gene, clone size, CDR3 DNA, CDR3 protein. D genes are given only for firm matches. For some rows the clone size is stated as once, few or many, or as a class when expanded; others skip it.

v_gene: TRBV7-2
d_gene: .
j_gene: TRBJ1-1
abundance: few
CDR3nt: TGTGCCAGCAGTTTTGACCGGGGGAACACTGAAGCTTTCTTT
CDR3aa: CASSFDRGNTEAFF

v_gene: TRBV2
d_gene: .
j_gene: TRBJ1-5
abundance: .
CDR3nt: TGTGCCAGCAGAGCCCCGGACAGCCGGGGCAATCAGCCCCAGCATTTT
CDR3aa: CASRAPDSRGNQPQHF

v_gene: TRBV28
d_gene: TRBD2
j_gene: TRBJ2-3
abundance: .
CDR3nt: TGTGCCAGCACGAATGGGCTAGCGGGGGGCACAGATACGCAGTATTTT
CDR3aa: CASTNGLAGGTDTQYF

v_gene: TRBV18
d_gene: .
j_gene: TRBJ2-3
abundance: .
CDR3nt: TGTGCCAGCTCACAGCTAGGGGGGGCGGCCACAGATACGCAGTATTTT
CDR3aa: CASSQLGGAATDTQYF

v_gene: TRBV2
d_gene: TRBD2
j_gene: TRBJ2-4
abundance: .
CDR3nt: TGTGCCAGCAGTCCCGATAGCGGGACAAAAAACATTCAGTACTTC
CDR3aa: CASSPDSGTKNIQYF

v_gene: TRBV15
d_gene: TRBD2
j_gene: TRBJ2-7
abundance: once
CDR3nt: TGTGCCACCAGCGGGGGGGGGAGCTCCTACGAGCAGTACTTC
CDR3aa: CATSGGGSSYEQYF

v_gene: TRBV28
d_gene: TRBD1
j_gene: TRBJ1-5
abundance: .
CDR3nt: TGTGCCAGCACTCTACTCAGGGGGAGCAATCAGCCCCAGCATTTT
CDR3aa: CASTLLRGSNQPQHF

v_gene: TRBV13
d_gene: .
j_gene: TRBJ2-3
abundance: .
CDR3nt: TGTGCCAGCAGCCTCAGACTAGTTGATACGCAGTATTTT
CDR3aa: CASSLRLVDTQYF

v_gene: TRBV6-1
d_gene: TRBD1
j_gene: TRBJ2-5
abundance: .
CDR3nt: TGTGCCAGCACCTCCTCAGGGGGCTTTGAGACCCAGTACTTC
CDR3aa: CASTSSGGFETQYF

v_gene: TRBV18
d_gene: TRBD2
j_gene: TRBJ2-7
abundance: .
CDR3nt: TGTGCCAGCTCACGAGGGACTAGCGGGAGTTTCCCCTACGAGCAGTACTTC
CDR3aa: CASSRGTSGSFPYEQYF

v_gene: TRBV4-1
d_gene: TRBD1
j_gene: TRBJ2-2
abundance: .
CDR3nt: TGCGCCAGCAGCCACCCGAGGGACAGGGCGAACACCGGGGAGCTGTTTTTT
CDR3aa: CASSHPRDRANTGELFF

v_gene: TRBV6-1
d_gene: .
j_gene: TRBJ2-7
abundance: .
CDR3nt: TGTGCCAGCATCGCAGTACAGGGTCCCTACGAGCAGTACTTC
CDR3aa: CASIAVQGPYEQYF

v_gene: TRBV28
d_gene: .
j_gene: TRBJ2-7
abundance: few
CDR3nt: TGTGCCAGCAGCCCCCCAGGGACTCGCTACGAGCAGTACTTC
CDR3aa: CASSPPGTRYEQYF

v_gene: TRBV5-6
d_gene: .
j_gene: TRBJ2-1
abundance: .
CDR3nt: TGTGCCAGCAGACGGGAAGGAGGGCCCTACAATGAGCAGTTCTTC
CDR3aa: CASRREGGPYNEQFF

v_gene: TRBV2
d_gene: TRBD1
j_gene: TRBJ2-7
abundance: few
CDR3nt: TGTGCCAGCAGCGAACAGGGGGTTGGCTACGAGCAGTACTTC
CDR3aa: CASSEQGVGYEQYF

v_gene: TRBV6-4
d_gene: TRBD2
j_gene: TRBJ2-1
abundance: .
CDR3nt: TGTGCCAGCAGTGACGGCGCGGGAGAACGGAATGAGCAGTTCTTC
CDR3aa: CASSDGAGERNEQFF

v_gene: TRBV6-4
d_gene: .
j_gene: TRBJ1-1
abundance: .
CDR3nt: TGTGCCAGTAAAAAAGAGTTGAACACTGAAGCTTTCTTT
CDR3aa: CASKKELNTEAFF

v_gene: TRBV11-2
d_gene: .
j_gene: TRBJ2-1
abundance: .
CDR3nt: TGTGCCAGCAGCTTAGTAGCCGTGGAGCAGTTCTTC
CDR3aa: CASSLVAVEQFF

v_gene: TRBV30
d_gene: .
j_gene: TRBJ1-2
abundance: .
CDR3nt: TGTGCCTTTTTTTTCGGGTTTGTCGGCTACACCTTC
CDR3aa: CAFFFGFVGYTF

v_gene: TRBV5-4
d_gene: .
j_gene: TRBJ2-1
abundance: .
CDR3nt: TGTGCCAGCAGCTTGTTAGAGATTTCCTACAATGAGCAGTTCTTC
CDR3aa: CASSLLEISYNEQFF

v_gene: TRBV9
d_gene: TRBD2
j_gene: TRBJ2-4
abundance: .
CDR3nt: TGTGCCAGCAGCCCTCGGGTAGCGGGGACCAAAAACATTCAGTACTTC
CDR3aa: CASSPRVAGTKNIQYF

v_gene: TRBV7-9
d_gene: .
j_gene: TRBJ2-3
abundance: .
CDR3nt: TGTGCCAGCAGCCCGGGGACTTTTCCCGATTATACGCAGTATTTT
CDR3aa: CASSPGTFPDYTQYF

v_gene: TRBV27
d_gene: TRBD1
j_gene: TRBJ1-1
abundance: .
CDR3nt: TGTGCCAGCAGTTTCGACAGGGCTCAGGGGAACACTGAAGCTTTCTTT
CDR3aa: CASSFDRAQGNTEAFF

v_gene: TRBV7-9
d_gene: .
j_gene: TRBJ2-5
abundance: .
CDR3nt: TGTGCCAGCACCCTCGAGGTCTCTCTAGAGACCCAGTACTTC
CDR3aa: CASTLEVSLETQYF

v_gene: TRBV28
d_gene: .
j_gene: TRBJ2-3
abundance: .
CDR3nt: TGTGCCAGCAGTTTTGTGGTGGGGGAGGTTTTGCAGTATTTT
CDR3aa: CASSFVVGEVLQYF

v_gene: TRBV18
d_gene: .
j_gene: TRBJ2-1
abundance: .
CDR3nt: TGTGCCAGCTCACTGGGACAAATAAACAATGAGCAGTTCTTC
CDR3aa: CASSLGQINNEQFF

v_gene: TRBV4-1
d_gene: .
j_gene: TRBJ2-7
abundance: .
CDR3nt: TGCGCCAGCAGCCAGAGGCAGCTCTACGAGCAGTACTTC
CDR3aa: CASSQRQLYEQYF

v_gene: TRBV30
d_gene: .
j_gene: TRBJ2-3
abundance: .
CDR3nt: TGTGCCTGGAGTGTAGAGGAGGTGGGAGATACGCAGTATTTT
CDR3aa: CAWSVEEVGDTQYF

v_gene: TRBV11-2
d_gene: .
j_gene: TRBJ2-1
abundance: few
CDR3nt: TGTGCCAGCAGCTCCAGGGTCACCTACAATGAGCAGTTCTTC
CDR3aa: CASSSRVTYNEQFF

v_gene: TRBV5-1
d_gene: TRBD2
j_gene: TRBJ2-5
abundance: .
CDR3nt: TGCGCCAGCAGCTCGATGGGGGGAGGGTGGCAAGAGACCCAGTACTTC
CDR3aa: CASSSMGGGWQETQYF

v_gene: TRBV15
d_gene: TRBD1
j_gene: TRBJ2-5
abundance: .
CDR3nt: TGTGCCACCCATCGGGGCAGGGGGCCTGAGACCCAGTACTTC
CDR3aa: CATHRGRGPETQYF

v_gene: TRBV2
d_gene: .
j_gene: TRBJ2-2
abundance: .
CDR3nt: TGTGCCAGCAGCCCCCTCCGCACCGGGGAGCTGTTTTTT
CDR3aa: CASSPLRTGELFF